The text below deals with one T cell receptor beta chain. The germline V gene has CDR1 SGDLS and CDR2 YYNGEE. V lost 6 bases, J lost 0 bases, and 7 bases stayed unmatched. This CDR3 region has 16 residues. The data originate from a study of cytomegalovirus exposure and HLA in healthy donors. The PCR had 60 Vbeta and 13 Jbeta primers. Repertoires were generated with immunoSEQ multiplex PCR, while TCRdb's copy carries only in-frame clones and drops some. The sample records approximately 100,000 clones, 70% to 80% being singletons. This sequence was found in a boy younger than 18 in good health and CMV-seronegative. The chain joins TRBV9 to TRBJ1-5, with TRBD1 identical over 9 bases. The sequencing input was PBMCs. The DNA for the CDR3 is TGTGCCAGCAATGAGGGGACAGGGACTAGCAATCAGCCCCAGCATTTT. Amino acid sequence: CASNEGTGTSNQPQHF.